This passage covers 27 T cell receptor beta chains from one sample sequenced in a study of T cells in Graves' hyperthyroidism and ophthalmopathy. The source material, RNA transcripts, was used to amplify TCR beta CDR3 regions. With the HTBI primer set, the TCR CDR3 went through a first round of RT-PCR. Each CDR3 protein gets one entry after TCRdb re-called the multiplex PCR reads with MiXCR. The data hold around 520,000 distinct CDR3 sequences, with about 15% observed a single time. The sequencing sample was made of blood. The receptors stem from a woman in her thirties or forties with Graves' hyperthyroidism.

This clonotype was seen only a few times. The chain combines TRBV28 with TRBJ2-2; perhaps TRBD1 as D (8 bases). Germline assignment: CDR1 MDHEN and CDR2 SYDVKM. The CDR3 has 13 amino acids. V shed 7 bases and J shed 7 bases, with 13 bases lying between them. CDR3 in amino acids: CASIQGGYGELFF. DNA of the CDR3: TGTGCCAGCATACAGGGGGGGTACGGGGAGCTGTTTTTT.

The chain uses TRBV5-1 and TRBJ2-7; D possibly corresponds to TRBD1 (5 bases). Trimming shortened V by 1 base and J by 2 bases, and 13 bases separated the two germline ends. Germline V CDR1 and CDR2: SGHRS, YFSETQ. This CDR3 is 15 amino acids long. Written as DNA, the CDR3 is TGCGCCAGCAGCTTGCCCGACAGCGTTACCTACGAGCAGTACTTC. Encoded protein: CASSLPDSVTYEQYF.

In its sample, this clonotype was seen many times. This rearrangement joins TRBV6-1 to TRBJ2-3; 8 positions match TRBD2. The CDR3 length is 13 residues. The germline V gene has CDR1 MNHNS and CDR2 SASEGT. Trimming took 4 bases from V and 9 from J; bases not matched to a gene: 6. This chain's CDR3 is CASSVGTSGTQYF. As DNA, the CDR3 is TGTGCCAGCAGTGTCGGGACTAGTGGCACGCAGTATTTT.

This clonotype was observed at least ten times. The genes are TRBV30 and TRBJ2-1, with D tentatively TRBD1 (6 bases). Between the trimmed V and J ends, which lost 3 bases and 6 bases, there was a span of 15 bases. CDR1 and CDR2 from the germline V gene are GTSNPN and SVGIG (reference sequence). This CDR3 has 14 residues. The CDR3 nucleotides are TGTGCCTGGAGCTCTGGGGGACATCTCAATGAGCAGTTCTTC. It yields the protein CAWSSGGHLNEQFF.

The J gene is TRBJ1-5, the V gene TRBV28; maybe TRBD1 (6 bases). The V gene's germline CDR1 is MDHEN and CDR2 SYDVKM. The CDR3 runs to 15 residues. The V end was cut by 7 bases, the J end by 0 bases, with 13 bases between. CDR3 region: CASNGTPRSNQPQHF. In DNA, the CDR3 is TGTGCCAGCAATGGGACACCTCGTAGCAATCAGCCCCAGCATTTT.

This clonotype appeared many times. The chain joins TRBV2 to TRBJ1-3, with a tentative D call TRBD1 (5 bases). The CDR3 runs to 16 residues. Germline V gene lookup returns CDR1 SNHLY and CDR2 FYNNEI. Trimming removed 5 bases at V and 0 bases at J, with 14 bases between. CDR3 sequence: CASSFPGQLSGNTIYF. CDR3 nucleotides: TGTGCCAGCAGTTTCCCTGGACAACTCTCTGGAAACACCATATATTTT.

This chain uses TRBV3-1 with TRBJ1-2; 7 nucleotides align to TRBD1. This CDR3 has 14 amino acids. Trimming took 4 bases from V and 7 from J; bases not matched to a gene: 9. CDR1 is LGHDT, CDR2 YNNKEL, per germline (reference sequence). The CDR3 region is CASSLGTERFGYTF. The CDR3 DNA follows: TGTGCCAGCAGCCTTGGGACAGAGCGCTTTGGCTACACCTTC.

The V and J genes are TRBV7-9 and TRBJ2-1; 8 bases fit TRBD1. Germline assignment: CDR1 SEHNR and CDR2 FQNEAQ (reference sequence). J lost 3 bases, V lost 3 bases, and 4 bases had no gene match. The CDR3 covers 15 residues. The CDR3 nucleotides read TGTGCCAGCAGCTTGACAGGGGATTACTACAATGAGCAGTTCTTC. The encoded protein is CASSLTGDYYNEQFF. The whole variable domain, remainder taken from reference TRBV7-9 and TRBJ2-1, is DTGVSQNPRHKITKRGQNVTFRCDPISEHNRLYWYRQTLGQGPEFLTYFQNEAQLEKSRLLSDRFSAERPKGSFSTLEIQRTEQGDSAMYLCASSLTGDYYNEQFFGPGTRLTVL.

This chain connects TRBV9 to TRBJ1-4; no clear D gene. With 0 bases removed from V and 4 bases from J, the gap between germline ends came to 10 bases. The CDR3 has 15 residues. Per germline, CDR1 SGDLS and CDR2 YYNGEE. This chain's CDR3 is CASSVENGLNEKLFF. The CDR3 DNA reads as TGTGCCAGCAGCGTAGAAAACGGCCTTAATGAAAAACTGTTTTTT.

This clonotype was detected many times. V usage is TRBV5-1 and J usage is TRBJ2-7, with 9 bases lining up with TRBD1. V lost 0 bases, J lost 5 bases, and 6 bases stayed unmatched. The CDR3 is made up of 15 amino acids. CDR1 is SGHRS and CDR2 is YFSETQ in the germline V gene. CDR3 DNA sequence: TGCGCCAGCAGCTTGGACGGGACAGGGATTGACGAGCAGTACTTC. Residues: CASSLDGTGIDEQYF.

This clonotype was observed once. The chain has TRBV6-2 or TRBV6-3 and TRBJ2-3; TRBD2 aligns across 8 bases. In germline, CDR1 is MNHEY, CDR2 SVGEGT. The ends lost 5 bases at V and 3 bases at J; junction bases unmatched: 10. This CDR3 is built from 16 residues. The DNA of the CDR3 is TGTGCCAGCAGTGACCCGGGACTAGGTATGACAGATACGCAGTATTTT. It encodes CASSDPGLGMTDTQYF.

This clonotype was counted at least ten times. This sequence joins TRBV7-9 and TRBJ2-7; no clear D. This CDR3 has 15 amino acids. V was pared by 3 bases and J by 2 bases, with 14 bases between. CDR1 and CDR2 from the germline V gene are SEHNR and FQNEAQ (reference sequence). In DNA form, the CDR3 reads TGTGCCAGCAGCTTTAATTTGGGTGGGGCCTACGAGCAGTACTTC. This translates into CASSFNLGGAYEQYF. The full variable domain, its missing parts supplied by reference TRBV7-9 and TRBJ2-7, is DTGVSQNPRHKITKRGQNVTFRCDPISEHNRLYWYRQTLGQGPEFLTYFQNEAQLEKSRLLSDRFSAERPKGSFSTLEIQRTEQGDSAMYLCASSFNLGGAYEQYFGPGTRLTVT.

CDR3 coding DNA: TGTGCCAGCAGTTACACGGGACAGGGCAATTCACCCCTCCACTTT. Protein: CASSYTGQGNSPLHF. The V gene is TRBV6-6, the J gene TRBJ1-6; 9 bases line up with TRBD1. The CDR3 runs 15 residues. Unmatched junction bases numbered 3, after V lost 2 bases and J lost 7 bases. Germline V gene sequence: CDR1 MNHNY, CDR2 SVGAGI (reference sequence).

This clonotype came up a few times. The V call is TRBV20-1, the J call TRBJ1-2; D is unclear. CDR1 and CDR2 (germline): DFQATT, SNEGSKA (reference sequence). The V and J ends lost 0 bases and 4 bases respectively, with 9 bases between them. The CDR3 runs 13 residues. CDR3 loop: CSARDRRIYGYTF. The CDR3 DNA sequence: TGCAGTGCTAGAGATCGGCGAATCTATGGCTACACCTTC.

The chain employs TRBV5-1 and TRBJ2-5, with 8 bases matching TRBD1. The germline V gene has CDR1 SGHRS and CDR2 YFSETQ. With V trimmed by 4 bases and J by 0 bases, 5 bases remained unmatched. The CDR3 consists of 15 residues. The DNA for the CDR3 is TGCGCCAGCAGCACGGGGGACAGGCACCAAGAGACCCAGTACTTC. This translates into CASSTGDRHQETQYF.

This clonotype was seen many times. CDR3 in DNA: TGCAGTGCTAGAGGCCCTAAGGGACAGGTCTACTCTGGGGCCAACGTCCTGACTTTC. Translating gives CSARGPKGQVYSGANVLTF. The chain is built from TRBV20-1 and TRBJ2-6; 8 bases agree with TRBD1. Germline-derived CDR1 and CDR2 are DFQATT and SNEGSKA (reference sequence). Trimming at V came to 1 base and at J to 0 bases, leaving 11 bases not matched to a gene. The CDR3 covers 19 residues.

In this sample, this clonotype turned up many times. The rearrangement joins TRBV20-1 to TRBJ2-7; D gene uncertain. Germline values: CDR1 DFQATT, CDR2 SNEGSKA (reference sequence). CDR3 length: 13 amino acids. V was pared by 5 bases and J by 3 bases, with 14 bases between. The chain's CDR3 is CSARRLGLYEQYF. CDR3 DNA sequence: TGCAGTGCTCGCCGATTAGGTCTCTACGAGCAGTACTTC.

This clonotype was counted ten times or more. The rearrangement links TRBV18 to TRBJ2-7; no clear D. Looked up from germline, CDR1 is KGHSH and CDR2 is LQKENI. This CDR3 comprises 12 residues. The V end lost 2 bases, the J end lost 7 bases, and 9 bases lay between the germline ends. The CDR3 nucleotides read TGTGCCAGCTCACCAGGTAATGGGGAGCAGTACTTC. Translating gives CASSPGNGEQYF.

This clonotype appeared a few times. This chain uses TRBV30 with TRBJ2-3; 9 bases match TRBD2. The germline CDR1 and CDR2 sequences are GTSNPN and SVGIG (reference sequence). The V segment lost 2 bases and the J segment 2 bases; nucleotides outside the gene matches: 5. The CDR3 consists of 15 residues. CDR3 residues: CAWSLLAGVTDTQYF. The CDR3 DNA follows: TGTGCCTGGAGTCTGTTAGCGGGAGTCACAGATACGCAGTATTTT.

CDR3 DNA: TGTGCCAGCCGAAGGGGAGAGGATTTTAATGAAAAACTGTTTTTT. This sequence encodes CASRRGEDFNEKLFF. V is TRBV12-3 or TRBV12-4 and J is TRBJ1-4, with D possibly matching TRBD1 (5 bases). The CDR3 extends over 15 amino acids. V was cut by 8 bases and J by 4 bases, with 17 bases left in between.

The chain is built from TRBV27 and TRBJ2-6; 9 bases match TRBD1. The CDR3 runs 18 residues. In germline, CDR1 is MNHEY, CDR2 SMNVEV (reference sequence). With 6 bases clipped from V and 0 bases from J, the junction kept 9 bases outside the gene matches. The CDR3 nucleotides read TGTGCCAGCAGCCCCAGACAGGGGGTAAACTCTGGGGCCAACGTCCTGACTTTC. This gives the protein CASSPRQGVNSGANVLTF.

V is TRBV20-1 and J is TRBJ2-2; the D gene is possibly TRBD2 (6 bases). The CDR3 covers 15 residues. Germline-derived CDR1 and CDR2 are DFQATT and SNEGSKA (reference sequence). Deletions cut 1 base from V and 2 bases from J, with 11 bases between. The CDR3 DNA reads TGCAGTGCTAGAGTAGCGGCTATTAACACCGGGGAGCTGTTTTTT. Its protein is CSARVAAINTGELFF.

This clonotype was observed at least ten times. This chain joins TRBV9 and TRBJ1-1; no definite D call. Trimming stripped 5 bases from V and 5 bases from J, with 16 bases between. CDR3 length: 14 residues. Germline assignment: CDR1 SGDLS and CDR2 YYNGEE. The CDR3 spells CASSIGESKTEAFF. In DNA form, the CDR3 reads TGTGCCAGCAGTATCGGTGAGTCCAAAACTGAAGCTTTCTTT.

The gene calls are TRBV4-1 and TRBJ2-1; the D gene is possibly TRBD1 (5 bases). Trimming left V 4 bases short and J 6 bases short, with 13 bases between. In germline, CDR1 is MGHRA, CDR2 YSYEKL. The CDR3 has 14 amino acids. The CDR3 is CASSLSDQGNEQFF. The CDR3 coding sequence is TGCGCCAGCAGCCTATCGGACCAGGGCAATGAGCAGTTCTTC.

This clonotype was counted at least ten times. The DNA for the CDR3 is TGCGCCAGCAGCTTGGCCGACAGGGCAGGGGGTGAAGCTTTCTTT. It codes for CASSLADRAGGEAFF. The chain is built from TRBV5-1 and TRBJ1-1; 7 bases line up with TRBD1. Germline CDR1 and CDR2: SGHRS and YFSETQ. Trimming at V came to 0 bases and at J to 7 bases, leaving 9 bases not matched to a gene. The CDR3 loop spans 15 amino acids.

Points on this clonotype: A much larger clone lies a single base off, so this may be a read error. CDR3 nucleotide sequence: TGTGCCAGCACTACTGGGACTCACTACAATGAGCAGTCCTTC. Residues: CASTTGTHYNEQSF. The V gene is TRBV12-3 or TRBV12-4, the J gene TRBJ2-1; maybe TRBD2 (6 bases). The CDR3 has 14 amino acids.

This clonotype occurred many times. The V and J genes are TRBV9 and TRBJ2-7, with 9 positions matching TRBD1. The V gene end was trimmed by 4 bases and the J gene end by 6 bases; junction bases not matched to a gene: 8. Germline-derived CDR1 and CDR2 are SGDLS and YYNGEE. There are 14 residues in the CDR3. CDR3: CASSFGTGSGEQYF. The CDR3 coding sequence is TGTGCCAGCAGCTTCGGGACAGGGTCGGGCGAGCAGTACTTC. The full variable domain, with the rest looked up from reference TRBV9 and TRBJ2-7, is DSGVTQTPKHLITATGQRVTLRCSPRSGDLSVYWYQQSLDQGLQFLIQYYNGEERAKGNILERFSAQQFPDLHSELNLSSLELGDSALYFCASSFGTGSGEQYFGPGTRLTVT.